These 17 T cell receptor beta chains were all obtained from the same sample, sequenced in a study of cytomegalovirus exposure and HLA in healthy donors. It was with 60 Vbeta and 13 Jbeta primers that the PCR ran. TCRdb's table, derived via immunoSEQ multiplex PCR, lists solely in-frame clones and lacks some. Of 150,000 to 200,000 clones detected, more than 60% appear once; the ten largest clones hold around 9.3%. What was sequenced was PBMCs. These receptor sequences come from a man in his thirties or forties in good health and CMV-seropositive.

The chain employs TRBV5-1 and TRBJ1-3; D is ambiguous. Trimming removed 3 bases from V and 4 bases from J, with 17 bases in between. Germline V gene sequence: CDR1 SGHRS, CDR2 YFSETQ. The CDR3 extends over 16 amino acids. The CDR3 DNA is TGCGCCAGCAGCTCGACTACGAGGACGGACGGAAACACCATATATTTT. Translated: CASSSTTRTDGNTIYF.

The chain is built from TRBV6-5 and TRBJ1-2, with D maybe TRBD1 (6 bases). The length of the CDR3 is 13 residues. The germline V gene encodes CDR1 MNHEY and CDR2 SVGAGI. V dropped 6 bases and J dropped 8 bases, with 16 bases sitting between them. CDR3 sequence: CASRRGGAGGYTF. In DNA form, the CDR3 reads TGTGCCAGCAGGCGCGGGGGGGCAGGCGGCTACACCTTC.

The CDR3 here is CASSPLGQAGNEQFF. DNA for the CDR3: TGTGCCAGCAGCCCATTGGGACAGGCGGGGAATGAGCAGTTCTTC. J is TRBJ2-1 and V is TRBV14; TRBD1 aligns across 8 bases. This CDR3 is 15 amino acids long. The V and J ends lost 4 bases and 7 bases, in that order; junction bases with no gene match: 9. CDR1 is SGHDN, CDR2 FVKESK, per germline.

In this sample, this clone turned up many times. Additional DNA sequences in this sample encode the identical CDR3. The chain joins TRBV6-5 to TRBJ2-1, with TRBD2 matching over 10 bases. CDR3 length: 15 residues. The V and J ends lost 0 bases and 5 bases, in that order; junction bases with no gene match: 1. Germline values: CDR1 MNHEY, CDR2 SVGAGI. The CDR3 DNA follows: TGTGCCAGCAGTTACTCGACTAGCGGGCACAATGAGCAGTTCTTC. It translates to CASSYSTSGHNEQFF.

For this clone: Other DNA variants within this sample encode the same CDR3. The rearrangement joins TRBV27 to TRBJ1-1, with TRBD1 identical over 8 bases. Germline loops: CDR1 MNHEY, CDR2 SMNVEV (reference sequence). The CDR3 totals 13 residues. J gave up 8 bases and V 8 bases, and 10 bases lay outside the gene matches. The CDR3 DNA sequence: TGTGCCAGCTCGGACCGGGACAGGCCCGAAGCTTTCTTT. This encodes CASSDRDRPEAFF.

The chain is built from TRBV18 and TRBJ2-5; 7 nucleotides align to TRBD1. Losses at the gene ends were 3 bases for V and 2 bases for J; bases not matched to a gene: 0. The CDR3 loop spans 13 amino acids. Per germline, CDR1 KGHSH and CDR2 LQKENI. The CDR3 sequence is CASSPGQQETQYF. The DNA of the CDR3 is TGTGCCAGCTCACCGGGACAGCAAGAGACCCAGTACTTC.

The rearrangement joins TRBV19 to TRBJ2-3; 10 nucleotides agree with TRBD1. CDR3 length equals 16 residues. Germline V CDR1 and CDR2: LNHDA, SQIVND (reference sequence). V lost 0 bases, J lost 3 bases, and 3 bases stayed unmatched. This CDR3 is CASSIEDRGVTDTQYF. The CDR3, as DNA: TGTGCCAGTAGTATAGAGGACAGGGGGGTTACAGATACGCAGTATTTT. The variable domain in full, with the rest retrieved from reference TRBV19 and TRBJ2-3, is DGGITQSPKYLFRKEGQNVTLSCEQNLNHDAMYWYRQDPGQGLRLIYYSQIVNDFQKGDIAEGYSVSREKKESFPLTVTSAQKNPTAFYLCASSIEDRGVTDTQYFGPGTRLTVL.

This chain links TRBV11-3 with TRBJ2-7, with D tentatively TRBD2 (7 bases). This CDR3 comprises 15 residues. The germline gives CDR1 SGHNT, CDR2 YENEEA. The V end lost 1 base, the J end lost 5 bases, and 15 bases lay between the germline ends. The CDR3 protein is CASSLGGGGSDEQYF. The CDR3 nucleotides are TGTGCCAGCAGCTTAGGCGGGGGCGGGAGCGACGAGCAGTACTTC.

The genes are TRBV27 and TRBJ2-1, with 10 nucleotides matching TRBD2. From germline, CDR1 is MNHEY and CDR2 SMNVEV (reference sequence). The CDR3 covers 18 residues. J lost 6 bases, V lost 8 bases, and 19 bases had no gene match. CDR3 nucleotide sequence: TGTGCCAGCTTCAGTCTAGCGGGAGTGGGTTTGGGGGGCAATGAGCAGTTCTTC. It is translated as CASFSLAGVGLGGNEQFF.

J is TRBJ1-2 and V is TRBV5-1; TRBD1 might be the D (6 bases). The V end lost 0 bases, the J end lost 8 bases, and 14 bases lay between the germline ends. The CDR3 spans 14 residues. Germline CDR1 reads SGHRS; CDR2 reads YFSETQ. CDR3 region: CASSLGQGPEGYTF. The DNA for the CDR3 is TGCGCCAGCAGCTTGGGTCAGGGGCCCGAGGGCTACACCTTC.

The chain has TRBV30 and TRBJ2-7; D may be TRBD2 (6 bases). Trimming removed 8 bases from V and 4 bases from J, with 12 bases in between. Germline loops: CDR1 GTSNPN, CDR2 SVGIG (reference sequence). CDR3 length: 11 amino acids. CDR3 amino acids: CAGYRGYEQYF. CDR3 sequence (DNA): TGTGCCGGATACCGGGGGTACGAGCAGTACTTC.

The table lists this clone with a few counts. The rearrangement joins TRBV29-1 to TRBJ2-1; TRBD2 matches 10 bases. The CDR3 runs 19 residues. The ends lost 7 bases at V and 8 bases at J; junction bases unmatched: 26. The germline V gene encodes CDR1 SQVTM and CDR2 ANQGSEA. The CDR3 region is CSAPRGLAGEVSSDHEQFF. CDR3 DNA sequence: TGCAGCGCTCCCCGGGGTCTAGCGGGAGAGGTGAGCTCCGACCATGAGCAGTTCTTC.

The chain links TRBV19 to TRBJ2-2; weak D call: TRBD2 (6 bases). V lost 6 bases, J lost 6 bases, and 14 bases lay in between. Looked up from germline, CDR1 is LNHDA and CDR2 is SQIVND (reference sequence). The CDR3 totals 14 residues. The CDR3 nucleotides are TGTGCCAGTAGCTACCGACTAGGGTCCGGGGAGCTGTTTTTT. It translates to CASSYRLGSGELFF.

The V call is TRBV9, the J call TRBJ2-3, with TRBD1 identical over 8 bases. V gave up 1 base and J gave up 4 bases; unmatched junction bases: 20. The CDR3 is 20 amino acids. Germline lookup yields CDR1 SGDLS and CDR2 YYNGEE. CDR3 sequence (DNA): TGTGCCAGCAGCGTATTAGGCGGATCCACAGGGGGTCTAGGAGCAGATACGCAGTATTTT. Its protein product is CASSVLGGSTGGLGADTQYF. The whole variable domain, filled in from reference TRBV9 and TRBJ2-3, reads DSGVTQTPKHLITATGQRVTLRCSPRSGDLSVYWYQQSLDQGLQFLIQYYNGEERAKGNILERFSAQQFPDLHSELNLSSLELGDSALYFCASSVLGGSTGGLGADTQYFGPGTRLTVL.

This chain links TRBV15 with TRBJ1-2; D remains unclear. The CDR3 totals 13 residues. V was pared by 0 bases and J by 5 bases, with 7 bases between. Per germline, CDR1 LNHNV and CDR2 YYDKDF (reference sequence). As DNA, the CDR3 is TGTGCCACCAGCAGAGATACAGTATATGGCTACACCTTC. It encodes CATSRDTVYGYTF.

The chain is built from TRBV30 and TRBJ1-4; D remains ambiguous. Per the germline V gene, CDR1 is GTSNPN and CDR2 is SVGIG (reference sequence). This CDR3 region has 15 residues. The ends were cut back, 4 bases at V and 2 bases at J, with 14 bases in the middle. The CDR3 loop reads CAWTPPSRTNEKLFF. The CDR3 nucleotides are TGTGCCTGGACCCCCCCCTCCAGGACTAATGAAAAACTGTTTTTT.

The genes are TRBV18 and TRBJ2-5, with D possibly matching TRBD1 (6 bases). Germline CDR1 reads KGHSH; CDR2 reads LQKENI. CDR3 length equals 16 residues. V dropped 0 bases and J dropped 4 bases, with 15 bases sitting between them. As DNA, the CDR3 is TGTGCCAGCTCACCACCCTCACAGGGTGGTAGAGAGACCCAGTACTTC. Its protein is CASSPPSQGGRETQYF.